This T cell receptor (beta chain) comes out of a study of blood T cell repertoires in COVID-19. As for the study in general: COVID-19 samples from acute and convalescent phases originated in the United States, Italy and Spain.

The table came from immunoSEQ multiplex PCR; TCRdb's copy has only in-frame clones and leaves some out. The sample has 200,000 to 250,000 clones, about 87% seen once; the top ten hold approximately 7.2%. The CDR3 contains 14 residues. V was cut by 4 bases and J by 4 bases, with 13 bases left in between. Germline V gene data show CDR1 as MGHRA and CDR2 as YSYEKL. The sample was peripheral blood. This receptor was taken from a woman between 65 and 79 years old with active or convalescent COVID-19. This sequence joins TRBV4-1 and TRBJ1-2; D not resolved. CDR3 sequence reads: CASSRGRGPYGYTF. The CDR3 coding sequence is TGCGCCAGCAGCCGAGGACGAGGGCCCTATGGCTACACCTTC.